The following is a T cell receptor beta chain sequence with its context. V was clipped by 5 bases and J by 7 bases, with 19 bases between them. Looked up from germline, CDR1 is SGHRS and CDR2 is YFSETQ. The CDR3 consists of 15 residues. Produced via immunoSEQ multiplex PCR; TCRdb's table is partial and in-frame only. Here the sample spans fewer than 300,000 clones, around 90% being singletons. This entry belongs to a study of blood T cell repertoires in COVID-19. The sequencing sample was made of PBMCs or T cells enriched from blood (not recorded which). The rearrangement links TRBV5-1 to TRBJ2-1, with a tentative D call TRBD1 (6 bases). The clonotype originates from a woman aged 40 to 50 with acute COVID-19. The CDR3 here is CASREGEQGWNEQFF. The CDR3 bases are TGCGCCAGCAGAGAGGGGGAGCAGGGGTGGAATGAGCAGTTCTTC.